These 4 T cell receptor beta chains share one sample of origin, sequenced in a study of T-cell memory formation after mild COVID-19. Using its own MiXCR run on the 5' RACE reads, TCRdb lists one record per CDR3 protein. The table shows hundreds of thousands of distinct CDR3 sequences, with around a sixth occurring only once. The specimen was PBMCs or a T cell subset sorted from them (not recorded which). These TCRs come from an adult woman who had mild COVID-19 (a few samples of this study predate the infection). Cell type and time point are not known.

The chain combines TRBV10-3 with TRBJ2-3, with 8 positions matching TRBD2. Germline CDR1 is ENHRY and CDR2 is SYGVKD. There are 13 residues in the CDR3. J was trimmed by 6 bases and V by 7 bases; bases with no gene match: 6. CDR3 protein: CAIKVAGSDTQYF. The CDR3 DNA reads as TGTGCCATCAAAGTAGCGGGGTCGGATACGCAGTATTTT.

The chain joins TRBV27 to TRBJ2-7, with D perhaps TRBD2 (5 bases). The length of the CDR3 is 13 residues. The V end lost 2 bases, the J end lost 5 bases, and 10 bases lay between the germline ends. Germline values: CDR1 MNHEY, CDR2 SMNVEV (reference sequence). The CDR3 DNA sequence: TGTGCCAGCAGTTTACGGGGAACCCACGAGCAGTACTTC. Translating it yields CASSLRGTHEQYF.

The sample holds a few counts of this clonotype. V is TRBV9 and J is TRBJ2-7; D tentatively reads TRBD1 or TRBD2 (6 bases each). CDR1 and CDR2 (germline): SGDLS, YYNGEE. The CDR3 sequence is 14 residues long. V was clipped by 1 base and J by 5 bases, with 13 bases between them. CDR3 sequence (DNA): TGTGCCAGCAGCGTAAGCTGGGGGGCCCACGAGCAGTACTTC. Amino acids: CASSVSWGAHEQYF.

J is TRBJ1-1 and V is TRBV5-1, with 7 bases matching TRBD1. Germline trimming cut 4 bases from V and 6 bases from J; bases unmatched to any gene: 9. CDR3 length: 14 residues. The germline V gene encodes CDR1 SGHRS and CDR2 YFSETQ. The DNA for the CDR3 is TGCGCCAGCAGCCCACAGGGGCGGCTCGCTGAAGCTTTCTTT. This encodes CASSPQGRLAEAFF.